This record concerns one TCR beta chain sequence. What it binds is unknown. The primer mix had 60 Vbeta and 13 Jbeta primers. Generated by immunoSEQ multiplex PCR, the TCRdb table keeps only in-frame clones and is missing some. The sample carries under 200,000 clones, 75% to 85% recorded once. The data originate from a study of cytomegalovirus exposure and HLA in healthy donors. Trimming pared 6 bases from V and 7 bases from J, leaving 18 bases between. Germline-derived CDR1 and CDR2 are MGHDK and SYGVNS. CDR3 size: 14 residues. Whole-study findings and limits: A list of roughly 160 TCR beta chains associated with cytomegalovirus was given. Later on, a genetic analysis was performed. It linked a missense variant in DCLRE1C with V- and J-gene trimming of TCR beta. Within the data, a cluster of highly shared sequence variants was likely a sequencing artifact. With further analysis later on, most CMV-associated TCR beta chains appeared HLA-restricted.

The rearrangement uses TRBV25-1 and TRBJ1-2, with D perhaps matching TRBD1 (5 bases). This sequence was found in a man aged 25 to 40 in good health and CMV-seronegative. The sequenced sample was PBMCs. CDR3 protein: CASSLTAGGGGYTF. The CDR3 DNA reads as TGTGCCAGCAGCCTAACGGCTGGGGGAGGTGGCTACACCTTC.